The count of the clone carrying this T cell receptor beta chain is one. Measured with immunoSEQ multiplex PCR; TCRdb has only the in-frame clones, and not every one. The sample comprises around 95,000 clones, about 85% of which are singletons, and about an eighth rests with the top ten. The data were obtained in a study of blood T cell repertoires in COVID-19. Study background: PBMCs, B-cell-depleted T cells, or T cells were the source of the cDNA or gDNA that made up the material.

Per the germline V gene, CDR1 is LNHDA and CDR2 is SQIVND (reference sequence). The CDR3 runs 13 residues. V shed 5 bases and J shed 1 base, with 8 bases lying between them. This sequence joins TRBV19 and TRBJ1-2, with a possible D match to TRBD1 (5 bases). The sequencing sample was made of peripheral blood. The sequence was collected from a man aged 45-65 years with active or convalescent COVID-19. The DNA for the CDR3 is TGTGCCAGTAGTGATCAGGGTAACTATGGCTACACCTTC. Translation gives CASSDQGNYGYTF.